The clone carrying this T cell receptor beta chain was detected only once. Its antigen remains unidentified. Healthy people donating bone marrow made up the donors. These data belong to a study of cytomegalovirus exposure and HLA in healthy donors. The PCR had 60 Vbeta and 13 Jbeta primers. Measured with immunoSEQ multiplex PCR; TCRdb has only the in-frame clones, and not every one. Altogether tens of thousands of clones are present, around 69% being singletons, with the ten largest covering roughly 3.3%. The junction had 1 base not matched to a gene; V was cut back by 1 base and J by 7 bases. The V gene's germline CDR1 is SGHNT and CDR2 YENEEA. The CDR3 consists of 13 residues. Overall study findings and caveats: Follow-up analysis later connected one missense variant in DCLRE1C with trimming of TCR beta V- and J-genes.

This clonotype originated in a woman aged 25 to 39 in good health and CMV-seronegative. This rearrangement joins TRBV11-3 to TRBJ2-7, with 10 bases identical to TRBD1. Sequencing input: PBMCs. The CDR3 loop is CASSLGGQGEQYF. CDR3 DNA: TGTGCCAGCAGCTTAGGGGGACAGGGGGAGCAGTACTTC.